The next 30 T cell receptor beta chains were all read from a single sample in a study of blood T cell repertoires in COVID-19. Data came from immunoSEQ multiplex PCR; TCRdb stores just in-frame clones and leaves some out. Here the sample spans 250,000 to 350,000 clones, roughly 87% being singletons. Sequenced input: peripheral blood. These receptor sequences come from a woman between 45 and 65 years old who had recovered from COVID-19.

This clone turned up a few times. The V and J genes are TRBV4-1 and TRBJ2-1; D not certain. Germline V gives CDR1 MGHRA, CDR2 YSYEKL. Trimming cost V 7 bases and J 8 bases, with 18 bases left between them. The CDR3 consists of 14 residues. CDR3 bases: TGCGCCAGCAACGCCAACCAGGCGTTCGATGAGCAGTTCTTC. Amino acids: CASNANQAFDEQFF.

The CDR3 protein is CASSLALAGTHNEQFF. CDR3 in DNA: TGTGCCAGCAGCTTAGCCTTAGCGGGGACACACAATGAGCAGTTCTTC. The chain is built from TRBV7-2 and TRBJ2-1; TRBD2 aligns across 8 bases. The CDR3 has 16 amino acids. V shed 0 bases, J shed 5 bases, and the junction held 6 bases outside the gene matches. Per the germline V gene, CDR1 is SGHTA and CDR2 is FQGNSA. Variable domain in full (rest from reference TRBV7-2 and TRBJ2-1): GAGVSQSPSNKVTEKGKDVELRCDPISGHTALYWYRQSLGQGLEFLIYFQGNSAPDKSGLPSDRFSAERTGGSVSTLTIQRTQQEDSAVYLCASSLALAGTHNEQFFGPGTRLTVL.

This clone was picked up one time. The rearrangement uses TRBV28 and TRBJ2-3; 7 bases line up with TRBD2. Trimming cost V 7 bases and J 3 bases; bases outside gene matches: 7. The CDR3 contains 14 residues. The germline V gene has CDR1 MDHEN and CDR2 SYDVKM. The CDR3 DNA reads TGTGCCAGCACTCTAGCGGACTTGACAGATACGCAGTATTTT. Its translation is CASTLADLTDTQYF.

The count of this clone is one. The chain carries TRBV7-2 and TRBJ2-3; tentative D call: TRBD2 (5 bases). This CDR3 is built from 16 residues. The V and J ends lost 4 bases and 4 bases respectively, with 18 bases between them. Germline lookup yields CDR1 SGHTA and CDR2 FQGNSA. As DNA, the CDR3 is TGTGCCAGCAGCTCCCTCCGGGGAATTGGGGCAGATACGCAGTATTTT. As protein: CASSSLRGIGADTQYF.

The chain joins TRBV12-3 or TRBV12-4 to TRBJ1-2, with TRBD1 matching over 9 bases. V trimming: 5 bases; J trimming: 12 bases; junction bases outside the gene matches: 10. The length of the CDR3 is 13 residues. The CDR3 coding sequence is TGTGCCAGCAGTGTAAAATCCGGGACAGGGAACACCTTC. Protein product: CASSVKSGTGNTF.

V usage is TRBV30 and J usage is TRBJ2-7; TRBD1 aligns across 8 bases. CDR1 and CDR2 from the germline V gene are GTSNPN and SVGIG (reference sequence). The V gene end was trimmed by 1 base and the J gene end by 2 bases; junction bases not matched to a gene: 7. CDR3 length: 15 residues. CDR3 in DNA: TGTGCCTGGAGTGCCCCGGGACAGGACCCCTACGAGCAGTACTTC. Amino acid sequence: CAWSAPGQDPYEQYF.

The CDR3 nucleotides read TGCGCCAGCAGCCCTCTTGGACAGGGAGGGCTCGAGCAGTACTTC. It translates to CASSPLGQGGLEQYF. This chain links TRBV5-1 with TRBJ2-7, with a weak D call TRBD1 (8 bases). The germline V gene has CDR1 SGHRS and CDR2 YFSETQ. This CDR3 is 15 amino acids long. V lost 4 bases, J lost 6 bases, and 20 bases lay in between.

The rearrangement links TRBV5-6 to TRBJ2-1; 14 nucleotides agree with TRBD2. CDR3 length: 17 residues. CDR1 is SGHDT and CDR2 is YYEEEE in the germline V gene. The junction had 15 bases not matched to a gene; V was cut back by 4 bases and J by 12 bases. This CDR3 reads CASSRLLPGLAGVRQFF. CDR3 in DNA: TGTGCCAGCAGCCGGCTGCTTCCGGGACTAGCGGGAGTTAGGCAGTTCTTC.

The gene calls are TRBV7-9 and TRBJ1-2; 7 bases align to TRBD1. The germline gives CDR1 SEHNR, CDR2 FQNEAQ (reference sequence). Losses at the gene ends were 0 bases for V and 6 bases for J; bases not matched to a gene: 7. There are 15 residues in the CDR3. CDR3 loop: CASSLAAGGIDGYTF. The CDR3, as DNA: TGTGCCAGCAGCTTAGCAGCAGGGGGTATAGATGGCTACACCTTC.

The CDR3 nucleotides read TGCAGTGCTAGTACCTTCGGGACAGACGAGCAGTACTTC. The encoded protein is CSASTFGTDEQYF. V usage is TRBV20-1 and J usage is TRBJ2-7, with TRBD1 matching over 7 bases. The V and J ends lost 3 bases and 5 bases, in that order; junction bases with no gene match: 7. Germline CDR1 is DFQATT and CDR2 is SNEGSKA (reference sequence). The CDR3 runs to 13 residues.

The CDR3 region has the DNA TGTGCCAGCAGCTTGGCGGGGTCCTTCTATGGCTACACCTTC. This codes for CASSLAGSFYGYTF. V usage is TRBV5-5 and J usage is TRBJ1-2; D call uncertain. V was clipped by 0 bases and J by 4 bases, with 10 bases between them. Per the germline V gene, CDR1 is SGHKS and CDR2 is YYEKEE (reference sequence). CDR3 length: 14 amino acids.

The J gene is TRBJ1-4, the V gene TRBV3-1 (or the pseudogene TRBV3-2); perhaps TRBD1 as D (5 bases). With 4 bases removed from V and 2 bases from J, the gap between germline ends came to 14 bases. From germline, CDR1 is LGHDT and CDR2 YNNKEL (reference sequence). The CDR3 length is 16 residues. The CDR3 here is CASSLDREGTNEKLFF. CDR3 in DNA: TGTGCCAGCAGCCTTGACAGAGAAGGGACTAATGAAAAACTGTTTTTT.

The gene calls are TRBV24-1 and TRBJ1-1; D unclear. CDR3 length: 14 amino acids. Trimming removed 3 bases from V and 1 base from J, with 8 bases in between. CDR1 KGHDR and CDR2 SFDVKD come from the germline V gene. CDR3 region: CATSDNGENTEAFF. The CDR3 bases are TGTGCCACCAGTGATAACGGGGAGAACACTGAAGCTTTCTTT.

The chain couples TRBV3-1 (or the pseudogene TRBV3-2) to TRBJ2-2, with TRBD2 matching over 7 bases. This CDR3 spans 16 amino acids. Germline trimming cut 1 base from V and 1 base from J; bases unmatched to any gene: 3. Germline V CDR1 and CDR2: LGHDT, YNNKEL (reference sequence). CDR3 in DNA: TGTGCCAGCAGCCAAGTCCCTAGCGGGAACACCGGGGAGCTGTTTTTT. The encoded protein is CASSQVPSGNTGELFF.

The V call is TRBV6-2 or TRBV6-3, the J call TRBJ1-1; 7 nucleotides align to TRBD1. The CDR3 covers 16 residues. Germline V gene data show CDR1 as MNHEY and CDR2 as SVGEGT. The V gene end was trimmed by 2 bases and the J gene end by 5 bases; junction bases not matched to a gene: 11. CDR3 amino acids: CASSYRITTGETEAFF. CDR3 in DNA: TGTGCCAGCAGTTACCGCATTACAACAGGGGAAACTGAAGCTTTCTTT.

DNA for the CDR3: TGCAGCATCCGGACAGGGGGAACCGGGGAGCTGTTTTTT. Protein: CSIRTGGTGELFF. The genes are TRBV29-1 and TRBJ2-2; 10 nucleotides match TRBD1. Germline V CDR1 and CDR2: SQVTM, ANQGSEA. The CDR3 runs to 13 residues. The V and J ends lost 8 bases and 5 bases, in that order; junction bases with no gene match: 5.

The V and J genes are TRBV28 and TRBJ2-3, with a tentative D call TRBD2 (7 bases). The CDR3 consists of 18 residues. V lost 5 bases and J lost 1, with 22 bases in between. Germline-derived CDR1 and CDR2 are MDHEN and SYDVKM. The CDR3 sequence is CASSQPPGAGAGTDTQYF. The DNA for the CDR3 is TGTGCCAGCAGTCAGCCCCCGGGGGCGGGAGCAGGCACAGATACGCAGTATTTT. Full variable domain (missing parts from reference TRBV28 and TRBJ2-3): DVKVTQSSRYLVKRTGEKVFLECVQDMDHENMFWYRQDPGLGLRLIYFSYDVKMKEKGDIPEGYSVSREKKERFSLILESASTNQTSMYLCASSQPPGAGAGTDTQYFGPGTRLTVL.

In its sample, this clone was seen once. The rearrangement joins TRBV6-5 to TRBJ1-2; D is possibly TRBD1 (6 bases). The CDR3 extends over 14 amino acids. V was cut by 4 bases and J by 4 bases, with 13 bases left in between. Germline CDR1 MNHEY, CDR2 SVGAGI. CDR3 loop: CASSFGQHSYGYTF. As DNA, the CDR3 is TGTGCCAGCAGTTTCGGACAGCACTCCTATGGCTACACCTTC.

Only one count was recorded for this clone. This chain connects TRBV5-1 to TRBJ2-1; TRBD2 agrees at 8 bases. The CDR3 contains 14 residues. Germline V gives CDR1 SGHRS, CDR2 YFSETQ. After removal of 5 bases from V and 10 bases from J, the junction contained 11 bases not matched to a gene. CDR3 in amino acids: CASSPGGPIREQFF. The CDR3 DNA is TGCGCCAGCAGTCCGGGGGGGCCAATCAGGGAGCAGTTCTTC.

The chain uses TRBV4-1 and TRBJ1-3; D is unresolved. The CDR3 has 17 amino acids. CDR1 is MGHRA, CDR2 YSYEKL, per germline. Trimming pared 1 base from V and 2 bases from J, leaving 15 bases between. CDR3 protein: CASSQAGGRGTGNTIYF. The CDR3 nucleotides read TGCGCCAGCAGCCAAGCCGGAGGCAGAGGTACTGGAAACACCATATATTTT.

The CDR3 DNA sequence: TGTGCCAGCAGCCCACGAGGGGGGAACACTGAAGCTTTCTTT. Amino acids: CASSPRGGNTEAFF. This sequence joins TRBV7-3 and TRBJ1-1, with a possible D match to TRBD1 (6 bases). V lost 5 bases and J 1 base, leaving 11 bases between the germline ends. The CDR3 runs to 14 residues. The germline V gene encodes CDR1 SGHTA and CDR2 FQGTGA.

The genes are TRBV30 and TRBJ1-2, with 10 nucleotides matching TRBD1. Germline V gives CDR1 GTSNPN, CDR2 SVGIG (reference sequence). The CDR3 consists of 14 residues. The junction had 7 bases not matched to a gene; V was cut back by 5 bases and J by 4 bases. In DNA, the CDR3 is TGTGCCTGGCAGAAGGACAGGGGGGGCTATGGCTACACCTTC. Encoded protein: CAWQKDRGGYGYTF.

This clone has a single count. The J gene is TRBJ1-1, the V gene TRBV5-1; TRBD1 agrees at 8 bases. The CDR3 covers 14 residues. The germline CDR1 and CDR2 sequences are SGHRS and YFSETQ. J gave up 1 base and V 3 bases, and 2 bases lay outside the gene matches. For the CDR3, the DNA is TGCGCCAGCAGCTGGGGACAGGCGAACACTGAAGCTTTCTTT. Translated: CASSWGQANTEAFF.

The rearrangement uses TRBV7-2 and TRBJ1-2, with 9 bases lining up with TRBD1. Germline V CDR1 and CDR2: SGHTA, FQGNSA. This CDR3 is 17 amino acids long. Trimming at V came to 4 bases and at J to 6 bases, leaving 15 bases not matched to a gene. Here the CDR3 DNA reads TGTGCCAGCAGCTCACACCCCCCCGGAAGACAGGGGGATGGCTACACCTTC. Translated: CASSSHPPGRQGDGYTF. Variable domain in full (rest from reference TRBV7-2 and TRBJ1-2): GAGVSQSPSNKVTEKGKDVELRCDPISGHTALYWYRQSLGQGLEFLIYFQGNSAPDKSGLPSDRFSAERTGGSVSTLTIQRTQQEDSAVYLCASSSHPPGRQGDGYTFGSGTRLTVV.

The count of this clone is one. Within the sample, other DNA sequences also encode this same CDR3. The V gene is TRBV20-1, the J gene TRBJ1-1; D is undetermined. V was shortened by 2 bases and J by 2 bases, with 3 bases between the two germline ends. The CDR3 contains 11 residues. The germline V gene encodes CDR1 DFQATT and CDR2 SNEGSKA (reference sequence). The CDR3 bases are TGCAGTGCTAGATCAAACACTGAAGCTTTCTTT. Protein sequence: CSARSNTEAFF.

V is TRBV5-1 and J is TRBJ2-1; 15 bases are a match to TRBD2. There are 20 residues in the CDR3. Germline V gives CDR1 SGHRS, CDR2 YFSETQ. With 5 bases clipped from V and 0 bases from J, the junction kept 12 bases outside the gene matches. CDR3 in amino acids: CASSSGLAGGLRSSYNEQFF. The CDR3 region has the DNA TGCGCCAGCAGTTCGGGACTAGCGGGGGGCTTACGGAGCTCCTACAATGAGCAGTTCTTC.

The chain uses TRBV18 and TRBJ2-7, with D possibly matching TRBD2 (7 bases). This CDR3 has 15 residues. CDR1 is KGHSH, CDR2 LQKENI, per germline. V lost 2 bases and J lost 2, with 13 bases in between. The CDR3 DNA reads TGTGCCAGCTCACCATACCGAGGGGGGGCCTACGAGCAGTACTTC. This codes for CASSPYRGGAYEQYF.

The V gene is TRBV18, the J gene TRBJ2-7; D is perhaps TRBD1 (5 bases). V lost 6 bases and J lost 2, with 14 bases in between. This CDR3 has 14 amino acids. Germline assignment: CDR1 KGHSH and CDR2 LQKENI. As DNA, the CDR3 is TGTGCCAGCTCCAATCAGGGCGACGCCTACGAGCAGTACTTC. Its translation: CASSNQGDAYEQYF. Full variable domain (missing parts from reference TRBV18 and TRBJ2-7): NAGVMQNPRHLVRRRGQEARLRCSPMKGHSHVYWYRQLPEEGLKFMVYLQKENIIDESGMPKERFSAEFPKEGPSILRIQQVVRGDSAAYFCASSNQGDAYEQYFGPGTRLTVT.

Only one count was recorded for this clone. J is TRBJ1-4 and V is TRBV28, with D unresolved. Germline assignment: CDR1 MDHEN and CDR2 SYDVKM. There are 16 residues in the CDR3. Trimming took off 4 bases at V and 8 bases at J, with 20 bases between the two ends. CDR3 bases: TGTGCCAGCAGTTCTCCGCCGGGAACTAGGTCCGAAAAACTGTTTTTT. The encoded protein is CASSSPPGTRSEKLFF. Full variable domain (outside the CDR3, taken from reference TRBV28 and TRBJ1-4): DVKVTQSSRYLVKRTGEKVFLECVQDMDHENMFWYRQDPGLGLRLIYFSYDVKMKEKGDIPEGYSVSREKKERFSLILESASTNQTSMYLCASSSPPGTRSEKLFFGSGTQLSVL.

The J gene is TRBJ1-3, the V gene TRBV3-1 (or the pseudogene TRBV3-2); D is uncertain. The CDR3 consists of 14 residues. Germline V gives CDR1 LGHDT, CDR2 YNNKEL (reference sequence). V was shortened by 3 bases and J by 1 base, with 7 bases between the two germline ends. CDR3 nucleotide sequence: TGTGCCAGCAGCCAGCGGGGTTCTGGAAACACCATATATTTT. This encodes CASSQRGSGNTIYF.